A single sample gave rise to the 2 T cell receptor beta chains below, sequenced in a study of Graves' ophthalmopathy and Graves' hyperthyroidism. Researchers took RNA transcripts and amplified TCR beta CDR3 regions from them. An opening RT-PCR round employed HTBI primers and preceded a second-round multiplex PCR. Using its own MiXCR run on the multiplex PCR reads, TCRdb lists one record per CDR3 protein. The table includes roughly 220,000 distinct CDR3 sequences, around 45% detected once. Input material: peripheral blood. The receptors come from an adult man with Graves' ophthalmopathy.

V is TRBV7-9 and J is TRBJ2-6, with a tentative D call TRBD1 (5 bases). The CDR3 has 17 amino acids. Looked up from germline, CDR1 is SEHNR and CDR2 is FQNEAQ (reference sequence). Deletions cut 5 bases from V and 2 bases from J, with 16 bases between. As DNA, the CDR3 is TGTGCCAGCAGCCCTCCCCTATCAGGGACTGGGGCCAACGTCCTGACTTTC. It encodes CASSPPLSGTGANVLTF.

V and J are TRBV7-9 and TRBJ1-2, with TRBD1 matching over 9 bases. There are 16 residues in the CDR3. After removal of 5 bases from V and 4 bases from J, the junction contained 11 bases not matched to a gene. Germline CDR1 is SEHNR and CDR2 is FQNEAQ (reference sequence). The DNA of the CDR3 is TGTGCCAGCAGCCCGGTCCCGGGACAGGGAGCCTATGGCTACACCTTC. Residues: CASSPVPGQGAYGYTF.